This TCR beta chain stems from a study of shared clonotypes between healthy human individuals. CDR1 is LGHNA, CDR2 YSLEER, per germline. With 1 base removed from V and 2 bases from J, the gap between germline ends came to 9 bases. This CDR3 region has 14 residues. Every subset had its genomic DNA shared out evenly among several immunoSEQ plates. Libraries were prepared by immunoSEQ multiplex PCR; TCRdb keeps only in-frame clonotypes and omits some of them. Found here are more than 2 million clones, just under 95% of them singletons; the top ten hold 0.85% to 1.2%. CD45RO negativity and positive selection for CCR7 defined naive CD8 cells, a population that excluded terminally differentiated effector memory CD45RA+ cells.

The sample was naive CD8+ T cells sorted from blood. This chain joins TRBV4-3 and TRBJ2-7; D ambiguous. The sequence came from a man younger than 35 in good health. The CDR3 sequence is CASSQGTAAYEQYF. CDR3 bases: TGCGCCAGCAGCCAAGGGACGGCAGCCTACGAGCAGTACTTC.